This TCR beta chain was retrieved from a study of blood T cell repertoires in COVID-19. Study-level background: There were acute and convalescent COVID-19 samples, and they came from the United States, Italy and Spain. T cells, B-cell-depleted T cells, or PBMCs provided the cDNA or gDNA that served as material.

Germline loops: CDR1 SGHAT, CDR2 FQNNGV. This CDR3 spans 15 amino acids. V was shortened by 5 bases and J by 2 bases, with 14 bases between the two germline ends. Authors' analysis steps: How many nucleated cells were present was estimated from reference gene primer amplification. The method was immunoSEQ multiplex PCR; TCRdb's version includes in-frame clones alone and lacks a portion of them. That table supplies the V and J calls and clone size; D and trimming were determined from the DNA. The repertoire has over 200,000 clones, 70% to 90% of them found once; the top ten carry approximately 12%. The chain has TRBV11-2 and TRBJ2-3; weak D call: TRBD2 (5 bases). Sequenced material: peripheral blood. This clonotype was obtained from a woman between 18 and 30 years old who had recovered from COVID-19. CDR3 in DNA: TGTGCCAGCAGCCCCTCAGCGGTCCCCACAGATACGCAGTATTTT. Translation: CASSPSAVPTDTQYF.